One and the same sample provided the 10 T cell receptor beta chains below, sequenced in a study of blood T cell repertoires in COVID-19. The protocol was immunoSEQ multiplex PCR, while the TCRdb copy is restricted to in-frame clones and leaves out a portion. There are under 150,000 clones in the sample; 70% to 90% occur only once, and 2% to 2.5% lies in the top ten. Sequenced input: peripheral blood. The receptor source for this set is a man aged 25-45 years with acute or convalescent COVID-19.

This clone was found a few times. The chain carries TRBV5-4 and TRBJ1-4; maybe TRBD1 (6 bases). Germline assignment: CDR1 SGHNT and CDR2 YYREEE (reference sequence). Trimming stripped 2 bases from V and 5 bases from J, with 19 bases between. The CDR3 runs to 17 residues. The CDR3 protein is CASSFSSRGGGNEKLFF. The DNA of the CDR3 is TGTGCCAGCAGCTTTTCCTCCAGGGGCGGGGGGAATGAAAAACTGTTTTTT.

This rearrangement joins TRBV7-3 to TRBJ2-5, with 10 bases aligning to TRBD2. With 2 bases clipped from V and 5 bases from J, the junction kept 11 bases outside the gene matches. Germline CDR1 SGHTA, CDR2 FQGTGA. The CDR3 contains 17 residues. This chain's CDR3 is CASSLGDSGGSMETQYF. CDR3 in DNA: TGTGCCAGCAGCTTAGGGGATAGCGGGGGGTCAATGGAGACCCAGTACTTC.

This clone was seen only once. The J gene is TRBJ2-5, the V gene TRBV29-1, with D maybe TRBD1 (6 bases). The CDR3 covers 12 residues. Trimming cost V 7 bases and J 1 base, with 10 bases left between them. Germline lookup yields CDR1 SQVTM and CDR2 ANQGSEA. CDR3 amino acids: CSARDTQETQYF. The CDR3 nucleotides read TGCAGCGCTAGGGACACCCAAGAGACCCAGTACTTC.

The CDR3 sequence is CAWSVQDTDTQYF. CDR3 nucleotide sequence: TGTGCCTGGAGTGTACAGGACACAGATACGCAGTATTTT. The rearrangement uses TRBV30 and TRBJ2-3; TRBD1 is a possible D gene (5 bases). The CDR3 totals 13 residues. V was clipped by 0 bases and J by 2 bases, with 6 bases between them. CDR1 is GTSNPN and CDR2 is SVGIG in the germline V gene (reference sequence).

This clone was seen many times. The genes are TRBV7-9 and TRBJ2-2; 8 bases are shared with TRBD1. Germline lookup yields CDR1 SEHNR and CDR2 FQNEAQ (reference sequence). The CDR3 extends over 16 amino acids. The V segment lost 9 bases and the J segment 5 bases; nucleotides outside the gene matches: 14. The CDR3: CASSPQDRALTGELFF. The CDR3 nucleotides are TGTGCCAGTAGCCCCCAGGACAGGGCGTTGACCGGGGAGCTGTTTTTT.

The chain carries TRBV7-2 and TRBJ2-3; 9 bases are shared with TRBD2. The junction had 6 bases not matched to a gene; V was cut back by 1 base and J by 7 bases. The CDR3 consists of 15 residues. CDR1 SGHTA and CDR2 FQGNSA come from the germline V gene. CDR3 sequence reads: CASSLGSGGGYTQYF. In DNA form, the CDR3 reads TGTGCCAGCAGCTTAGGTAGCGGGGGTGGGTATACGCAGTATTTT.

V usage is TRBV3-1 (or the pseudogene TRBV3-2) and J usage is TRBJ2-2; 8 nucleotides align to TRBD2. CDR1 LGHDT and CDR2 YNNKEL come from the germline V gene (reference sequence). There are 15 residues in the CDR3. The ends lost 3 bases at V and 3 bases at J; junction bases unmatched: 3. CDR3 loop: CASSQVAGYTGELFF. CDR3 nucleotides: TGTGCCAGCAGCCAGGTAGCGGGGTACACCGGGGAGCTGTTTTTT.

This clone was counted once. This chain joins TRBV9 and TRBJ2-6; TRBD1 matches at 8 bases. The germline V gene has CDR1 SGDLS and CDR2 YYNGEE. J gave up 2 bases and V 0 bases, and 4 bases lay outside the gene matches. The CDR3 contains 17 residues. CDR3 sequence reads: CASSVEPQGAGANVLTF. CDR3 in DNA: TGTGCCAGCAGCGTAGAGCCACAGGGGGCTGGGGCCAACGTCCTGACTTTC.

V gene TRBV11-2 combines with J gene TRBJ2-1; 12 nucleotides align to TRBD2. The CDR3 loop spans 19 amino acids. With 1 base clipped from V and 3 bases from J, the junction kept 10 bases outside the gene matches. Germline V lookup: CDR1 SGHAT, CDR2 FQNNGV. DNA for the CDR3: TGTGCCAGCAGCTTAGTGGTTGGACTAGCGGGAACGATCTACAATGAGCAGTTCTTC. Protein sequence: CASSLVVGLAGTIYNEQFF.

The rearrangement links TRBV5-1 to TRBJ2-5; D gene unclear. This CDR3 is built from 11 residues. Trimming took 6 bases from V and 3 from J, leaving 6 bases between them. The germline gives CDR1 SGHRS, CDR2 YFSETQ. CDR3 loop: CASTYEETQYF. DNA for the CDR3: TGCGCCAGCACCTACGAAGAGACCCAGTACTTC. The full variable domain, its missing parts supplied by reference TRBV5-1 and TRBJ2-5, is KAGVTQTPRYLIKTRGQQVTLSCSPISGHRSVSWYQQTPGQGLQFLFEYFSETQRNKGNFPGRFSGRQFSNSRSEMNVSTLELGDSALYLCASTYEETQYFGPGTRLLVL.